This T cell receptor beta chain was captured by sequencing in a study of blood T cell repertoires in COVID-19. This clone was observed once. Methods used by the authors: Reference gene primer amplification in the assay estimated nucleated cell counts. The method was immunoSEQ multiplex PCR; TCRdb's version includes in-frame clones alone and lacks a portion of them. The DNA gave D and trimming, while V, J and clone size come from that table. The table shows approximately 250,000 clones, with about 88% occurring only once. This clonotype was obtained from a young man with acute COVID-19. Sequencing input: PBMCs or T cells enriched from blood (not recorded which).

CDR3 amino acids: CASRTTRSSTDTQYF. The CDR3 nucleotides read TGTGCCAGCAGGACGACTAGGTCTAGCACAGATACGCAGTATTTT. V and J are TRBV2 and TRBJ2-3, with D perhaps TRBD2 (6 bases). V shed 6 bases and J shed 0 bases, with 13 bases lying between them. The CDR3 spans 15 residues. CDR1 and CDR2 from the germline V gene are SNHLY and FYNNEI.